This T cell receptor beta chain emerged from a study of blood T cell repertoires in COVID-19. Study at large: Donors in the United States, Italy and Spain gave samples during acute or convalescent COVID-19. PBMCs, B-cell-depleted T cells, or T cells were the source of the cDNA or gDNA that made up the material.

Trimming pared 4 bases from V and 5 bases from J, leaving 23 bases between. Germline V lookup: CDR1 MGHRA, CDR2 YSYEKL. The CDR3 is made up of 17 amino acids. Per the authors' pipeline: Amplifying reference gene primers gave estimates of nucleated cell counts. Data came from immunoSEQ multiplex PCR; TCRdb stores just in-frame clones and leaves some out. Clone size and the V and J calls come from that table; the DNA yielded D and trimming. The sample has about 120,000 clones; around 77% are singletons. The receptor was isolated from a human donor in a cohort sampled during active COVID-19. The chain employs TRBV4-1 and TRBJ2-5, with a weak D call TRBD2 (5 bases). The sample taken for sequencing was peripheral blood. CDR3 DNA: TGCGCCAGCAGCCGAGCCCTTCGACCGGAGGTCGGGGAGACCCAGTACTTC. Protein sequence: CASSRALRPEVGETQYF.